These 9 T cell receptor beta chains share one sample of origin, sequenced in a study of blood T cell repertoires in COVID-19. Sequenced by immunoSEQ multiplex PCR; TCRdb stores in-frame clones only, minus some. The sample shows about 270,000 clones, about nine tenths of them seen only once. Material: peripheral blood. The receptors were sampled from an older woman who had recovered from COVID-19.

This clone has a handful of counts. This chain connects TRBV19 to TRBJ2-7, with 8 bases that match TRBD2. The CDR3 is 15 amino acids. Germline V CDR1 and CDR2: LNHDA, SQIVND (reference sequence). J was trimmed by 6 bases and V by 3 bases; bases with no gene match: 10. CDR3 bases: TGTGCCAGTAGTATTCTAGCGGGCACAACGGGCGAGCAGTACTTC. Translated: CASSILAGTTGEQYF. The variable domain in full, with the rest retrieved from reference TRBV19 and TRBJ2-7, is DGGITQSPKYLFRKEGQNVTLSCEQNLNHDAMYWYRQDPGQGLRLIYYSQIVNDFQKGDIAEGYSVSREKKESFPLTVTSAQKNPTAFYLCASSILAGTTGEQYFGPGTRLTVT.

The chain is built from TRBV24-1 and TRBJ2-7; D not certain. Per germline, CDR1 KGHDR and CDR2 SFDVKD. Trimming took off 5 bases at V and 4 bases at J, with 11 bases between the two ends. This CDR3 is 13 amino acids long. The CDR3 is CATSAASAYEQYF. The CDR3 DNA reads TGTGCCACCAGTGCGGCCAGCGCATACGAGCAGTACTTC.

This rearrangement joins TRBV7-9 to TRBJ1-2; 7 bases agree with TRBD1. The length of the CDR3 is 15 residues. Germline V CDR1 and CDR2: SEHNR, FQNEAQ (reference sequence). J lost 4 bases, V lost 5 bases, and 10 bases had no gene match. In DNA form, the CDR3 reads TGTGCCAGCAGCGACAACAGGGGTGGGAGCTATGGCTACACCTTC. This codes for CASSDNRGGSYGYTF.

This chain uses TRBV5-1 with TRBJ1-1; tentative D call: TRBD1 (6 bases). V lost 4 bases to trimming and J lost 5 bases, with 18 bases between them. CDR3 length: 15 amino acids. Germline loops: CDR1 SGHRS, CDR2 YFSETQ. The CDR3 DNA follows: TGCGCCAGCAGCCCCTCGGCAGGGGCCCAGACTGAAGCTTTCTTT. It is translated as CASSPSAGAQTEAFF.

The CDR3 DNA is TGTGCCAGCAGCCGGGACAGAAACGCAAACTATGGCTACACCTTC. It codes for CASSRDRNANYGYTF. The chain uses TRBV5-5 and TRBJ1-2; 7 nucleotides line up with TRBD1. This CDR3 has 15 amino acids. Trimming removed 4 bases from V and 2 bases from J; junction bases left unmatched: 8. The germline V gene has CDR1 SGHKS and CDR2 YYEKEE (reference sequence).

The CDR3 sequence is CSVLDANQPQHF. The CDR3 bases are TGCAGCGTTCTAGACGCAAATCAGCCCCAGCATTTT. This rearrangement joins TRBV29-1 to TRBJ1-5; D is undetermined. This CDR3 contains 12 residues. Trimming removed 5 bases at V and 4 bases at J, with 9 bases between. Germline V gene data show CDR1 as SQVTM and CDR2 as ANQGSEA.

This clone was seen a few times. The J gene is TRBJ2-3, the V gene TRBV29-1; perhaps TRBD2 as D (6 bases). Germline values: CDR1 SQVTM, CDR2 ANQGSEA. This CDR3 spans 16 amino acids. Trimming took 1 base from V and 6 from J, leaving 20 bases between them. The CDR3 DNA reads TGCAGCGTTGAAGGGGCTACCACGGGGGTCACGGATACGCAGTATTTT. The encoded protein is CSVEGATTGVTDTQYF.

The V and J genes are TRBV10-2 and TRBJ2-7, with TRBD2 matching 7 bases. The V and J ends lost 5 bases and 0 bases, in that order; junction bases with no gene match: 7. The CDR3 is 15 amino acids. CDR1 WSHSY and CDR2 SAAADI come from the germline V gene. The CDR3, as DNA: TGCGCCAGCAGTAAAGGGCGGGGGAGCTCCTACGAGCAGTACTTC. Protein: CASSKGRGSSYEQYF.

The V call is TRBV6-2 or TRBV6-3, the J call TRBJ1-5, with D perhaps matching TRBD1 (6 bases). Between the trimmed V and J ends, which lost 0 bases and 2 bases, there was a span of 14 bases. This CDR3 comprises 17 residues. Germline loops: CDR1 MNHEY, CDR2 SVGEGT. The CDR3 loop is CASSYSIGGVGNQPQHF. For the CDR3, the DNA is TGTGCCAGCAGTTACTCGATAGGGGGAGTAGGCAATCAGCCCCAGCATTTT.